This is a list of T cell receptor beta chains from one sample in a study of T cell repertoires in cytomegalovirus infection. No antigen is known for these receptors. TCRdb ran MiXCR on the reads and lists one entry per CDR3 protein. The sample shows approximately 120,000 distinct CDR3 sequences, 30% to 40% of them seen only once. The sequences come from CD8+ T cells from cultured PBMCs, collected from culture after CMV antigen stimulation. All receptors come from a human donor in good health (CMV status not recorded). Some clones in this sample may be carry-over from other donors' samples. Each CDR3 is given with its conserved first and last residue. The order of the fields is V gene, D gene, J gene, clone size, CDR3 DNA, CDR3 protein. The D gene is left open where the match is weak. Some rows have no size entry. The others give once, few or many, or a class for an expanded clone.

TRBV30,TRBD1,TRBJ1-2,few,TGTGCCTGGAGAGGGACAGGCTATGGCTACACCTTC,CAWRGTGYGYTF
TRBV6-1,.,TRBJ1-6,few,TGTGCCAGCACCCTGAAGGGGGTCTATAATTCACCCCTCCACTTT,CASTLKGVYNSPLHF
TRBV2,.,TRBJ2-2,few,TGTGCCAGCAGTCGACAGCCGGGGACCGGGGAGCTGTTTTTT,CASSRQPGTGELFF
TRBV29-1,.,TRBJ1-3,few,TGCAGCGCCAAACAGGGTTTTGGAAACACCATATATTTT,CSAKQGFGNTIYF
TRBV7-9,TRBD2,TRBJ2-1,few,TGTGCCAGCAGCTATAGCGGGGGGCCCTACAATGAGCAGTTCTTC,CASSYSGGPYNEQFF
TRBV11-3,.,TRBJ2-2,.,TGTGCCAGCACCCGGGCCCCGCCGGGCACCGGGGAGCTGTTTTTT,CASTRAPPGTGELFF
TRBV28,TRBD2,TRBJ2-1,.,TGTGCCAGCACTGCGTGGCGCGGGGGATCAGATGAGCAGTTCTTC,CASTAWRGGSDEQFF
TRBV7-9,.,TRBJ2-2,.,TGTGCCAGCAACGGATTGGACCCCAACACCGGGGAGCTGTTTTTT,CASNGLDPNTGELFF
TRBV7-9,TRBD1,TRBJ2-3,few,TGTGCCAGCAGCCCGACAGGGAGCACAGATACGCAGTATTTT,CASSPTGSTDTQYF
TRBV19,.,TRBJ2-7,few,TGTGCCAGTAGTCTCTCTGTGAGGGCGTACGAGCAGTACTTC,CASSLSVRAYEQYF
TRBV6-2/TRBV6-3,.,TRBJ2-1,.,TGTGCCAGCAGTTACGGCGTGACTGAGCAGTTCTTC,CASSYGVTEQFF
TRBV2,.,TRBJ1-2,few,TGTGCCAGCCGTCGGGGGGCGGGTGGCTACACCTTC,CASRRGAGGYTF
TRBV5-5,TRBD1,TRBJ2-7,.,TGTGCCAGCAGCCCCGAAGGGGGGACAGGATCCTACGAGCAGTACTTC,CASSPEGGTGSYEQYF
TRBV7-9,TRBD2,TRBJ2-1,many,TGTGCCAGCAGCTTACTACTAGCGGGGGGGAGGTATGAGCAGTTCTTC,CASSLLLAGGRYEQFF
TRBV11-1,.,TRBJ1-1,.,TGTGCCAACAGCTTATGGCGGGAGATGGTAGGTGAAGCTTTCTTT,CANSLWREMVGEAFF
TRBV5-6,.,TRBJ2-2,.,TGTGCCAGCAGCTTTGCAGGGAGACCCGGGGAGCTGTTTTTT,CASSFAGRPGELFF
TRBV7-6,.,TRBJ2-7,.,TGTGCCAGCAGCTTAGCCGACAGTCCCAAAGAATACGAGCAGTACTTC,CASSLADSPKEYEQYF
TRBV7-8,.,TRBJ2-1,few,TGTGCCAGCAGCTTCAACAGCTATAATGAGCAGTTCTTC,CASSFNSYNEQFF
TRBV7-2,.,TRBJ1-1,many,TGTGCCAGCAGCTTTCGGACGAACACTGAAGCTTTCTTT,CASSFRTNTEAFF
TRBV7-6,.,TRBJ1-1,.,TGTGCCAGCAGGCCAACCCCCGGACAGTCCGCCATGAACACTGAAGCTTTCTTT,CASRPTPGQSAMNTEAFF
TRBV19,TRBD1,TRBJ1-2,.,TGTGCCAGTAGTGGACAGGGGGCGCACTATGGCTACACCTTC,CASSGQGAHYGYTF
TRBV28,.,TRBJ1-6,few,TGTGCCAGCAGTGCCACGGGACTCACGAGGTCACCCCTCCACTTT,CASSATGLTRSPLHF
TRBV2,.,TRBJ1-1,.,TGTGCCAGCAAGGGGACCCCTGCTGAAGCTTTCTTT,CASKGTPAEAFF
TRBV5-4,.,TRBJ2-6,.,TGTGCCAGCAGCTTGTTCGGGAGTTTGGGTTCTGGGGCCAACGTCCTGACTTTC,CASSLFGSLGSGANVLTF
TRBV6-1,.,TRBJ2-7,few,TGTGCCAGCAGTGAAGAGGGACACCGCTCCTACGAGCAGTACTTC,CASSEEGHRSYEQYF
TRBV5-4,.,TRBJ2-1,.,TGTGCCAGCAGCAACCGGGACGGGAGCTCCTACAATGAGCAGTTCTTC,CASSNRDGSSYNEQFF
TRBV27,.,TRBJ2-3,few,TGTGCCAGCAGTTTGGGGCGGTTTGGCCAGCAGTATTTT,CASSLGRFGQQYF
TRBV5-1,.,TRBJ2-7,.,TGCGCCAGCAGCGGCGCAGGGGGGTTTGTCGAGCAGTACTTC,CASSGAGGFVEQYF
TRBV6-4,TRBD2,TRBJ2-3,.,TGTGCCAGCAGTGACTCCGCTAGCGGGGATGTCTTCGGGGTGACAGATACGCAGTATTTT,CASSDSASGDVFGVTDTQYF
TRBV7-2,TRBD1,TRBJ1-2,few,TGTGCCAGCAGCTTGGGACAGGGGGGCTTCTATGGCTACACCTTC,CASSLGQGGFYGYTF
TRBV6-4,TRBD2,TRBJ2-1,.,TGTGCCAGCAGTGACTCGAGCGGGGGGGGATACAATGAGCAGTTCTTC,CASSDSSGGGYNEQFF
TRBV7-2,.,TRBJ1-3,few,TGTGCCAGCAGCTTAGTACGAAACACCATATATTTT,CASSLVRNTIYF
TRBV6-5,.,TRBJ1-1,.,TGTGCCAGCAGTTACAATTCGGCGAACACTGAAGCTTTCTTT,CASSYNSANTEAFF
TRBV6-6,.,TRBJ2-7,.,TGTGCCGCCTCGGGGGGCCTCTACGAGCAGTACTTC,CAASGGLYEQYF
TRBV14,.,TRBJ2-3,.,TGTGCCAGCAGCCAAGATCCCGCAGGGATCGGCACAGATACGCAGTATTTT,CASSQDPAGIGTDTQYF
TRBV4-1,.,TRBJ2-3,few,TGCGCCAGCAGCCAACGGGGGTTTAGCACAGATACGCAGTATTTT,CASSQRGFSTDTQYF
TRBV19,.,TRBJ1-5,few,TGTGCCAGTAACCTGGGGGGTAGCAATCAGCCCCAGCATTTT,CASNLGGSNQPQHF
TRBV6-2/TRBV6-3,.,TRBJ2-7,.,TGTGCCAGCAGTCTCACCAACACAGGGAACGAGCAGTACTTC,CASSLTNTGNEQYF
TRBV28,TRBD1,TRBJ2-7,many,TGTGCCAGCAAGGTGTTGGGGACAGGGCCCTACGAGCAGTACTTC,CASKVLGTGPYEQYF
TRBV7-8,.,TRBJ2-5,.,TGTGCCAGCAGCTTAAGTATGGGGGCCGAAGAGACCCAGTACTTC,CASSLSMGAEETQYF
TRBV14,.,TRBJ2-1,.,TGTGCCAGCAGCCAACAAGAGTACAATGAGCAGTTCTTC,CASSQQEYNEQFF
TRBV4-3,TRBD1,TRBJ2-7,many,TGCGCCAGCAGCCAAGGACAGGGGGCCTACGAGCAGTACTTC,CASSQGQGAYEQYF
TRBV20-1,TRBD2,TRBJ2-1,.,TGCAGTGCTAGAGACATACTAGCGGGTGGGTACAATGAGCAGTTCTTC,CSARDILAGGYNEQFF
TRBV11-2,.,TRBJ2-3,few,TGTGCCAGCAGCGGACATCGCCCACCCAGCGTGGATACGCAGTATTTT,CASSGHRPPSVDTQYF
TRBV5-6,.,TRBJ2-4,.,TGTGCCAGCAGCTTCGGGGGCCGGGCCAAAAACATTCAGTACTTC,CASSFGGRAKNIQYF
TRBV7-2,.,TRBJ1-1,many,TGTGCCAGCAGCTTGGCAGGGGTCACGAACACTGAAGCTTTCTTT,CASSLAGVTNTEAFF
TRBV4-1,TRBD1,TRBJ1-6,.,TGCGCCAGCAGCGGCGGACAGGGATGGGCGCCTGGGAATTCACCCCTCCACTTT,CASSGGQGWAPGNSPLHF
TRBV28,.,TRBJ2-7,few,TGTGCCAGCAGCCAAAGGAGCGACAGGGACTCGGACGAGCAGTACTTC,CASSQRSDRDSDEQYF